This TCR beta chain appears in the sequencing data of a study of blood T cell repertoires in COVID-19. Study summary: COVID-19 samples, acute and convalescent, were from the United States, Italy and Spain. Sources were T cells, B-cell-depleted T cells, or PBMCs; the material itself was cDNA or gDNA.

After removal of 6 bases from V and 7 bases from J, the junction contained 9 bases not matched to a gene. Germline loops: CDR1 SNHLY, CDR2 FYNNEI. The CDR3 length is 15 residues. As processed by the authors: Amplification from reference gene primers served as the basis for estimated nucleated cell counts. The protocol was immunoSEQ multiplex PCR, while the TCRdb copy is restricted to in-frame clones and leaves out a portion. The V and J calls and clone size are taken from that table; D and trimming were inferred from the DNA. The table has roughly 100,000 clones, approximately 84% seen once. The rearrangement links TRBV2 to TRBJ1-6; 7 bases agree with TRBD1. Input material: peripheral blood. This receptor was taken from a man aged 35 to 55 with active or convalescent COVID-19. CDR3 coding DNA: TGTGCCAGCAGCTTAGGACAGGCGGGAAATTCACCCCTCCACTTT. As protein: CASSLGQAGNSPLHF.